These T cell receptor beta chains were read from a single sample in a study of blood T cell repertoires in COVID-19. Assay used: immunoSEQ multiplex PCR; TCRdb lists only in-frame clones, some missing. Of roughly 220,000 clones in the sample, approximately 78% were seen once. The sequenced sample consisted of peripheral blood. The source is a woman aged 80 or older with COVID-19, enrolled during active disease. Each CDR3 is given without its conserved first and last residue. D genes are given only for firm matches.

>TRBJ1-1|.|TRBV3-1/TRBV3-2
ASSLRGGGKNTEAF
>TRBJ2-7|TRBD1|TRBV18
ASSPPQGALEQY
>TRBJ2-7|TRBD1|TRBV27
ASSIRDSLGEQY
>TRBJ1-1|TRBD1|TRBV18
ASSPMGTASTEAF
>TRBJ1-2|.|TRBV6-5
ASSYLGQSRGYT
>TRBJ2-3|TRBD2|TRBV5-4
ASRGGGSTDTQY
>TRBJ1-1|.|TRBV4-2
ASSPTSDRLNTEAF
>TRBJ1-1|.|TRBV5-1
ASSLDSLSTEAF
>TRBJ2-7|.|TRBV6-5
ASSYSVTLTYEQY
>TRBJ2-2|.|TRBV5-1
ASKRGDGNTGELF
>TRBJ1-3|.|TRBV18
ASSPLRQSGGNTIY
>TRBJ2-7|TRBD2|TRBV27
ASSLGTSGYEQY
>TRBJ1-5|.|TRBV5-6
ASSFQRVGARGNQPQH
>TRBJ2-7|.|TRBV9
ASSVGVARSSEQY
>TRBJ1-2|TRBD1|TRBV30
AGPKQGDYGYT
>TRBJ1-1|.|TRBV3-1/TRBV3-2
ASSQELASEAF
>TRBJ1-6|TRBD1|TRBV7-8
ASSSRPGQGSSYNSPLH
>TRBJ1-1|TRBD1|TRBV29-1
SVYPGQGFMNTEAF
>TRBJ1-2|.|TRBV5-5
ASSLGAGGASYGYT
>TRBJ1-5|.|TRBV15
ATTSTGNQPQH
>TRBJ2-1|TRBD2|TRBV27
ASSFGGSRYNEQF
>TRBJ1-2|TRBD1|TRBV6-5
ASSPAPGGVGYT
>TRBJ1-5|.|TRBV5-1
ASSSRGGEPQH
>TRBJ1-3|TRBD1|TRBV6-5
ASTRGDTIY
>TRBJ2-1|TRBD2|TRBV5-1
ASSSPLAGGSYNEQF
>TRBJ2-1|.|TRBV7-9
ASSLGSGVRNNEQF
>TRBJ1-2|.|TRBV20-1
SASLGTGLHLYGYT
>TRBJ1-2|.|TRBV3-1/TRBV3-2
ASSRWGGAQGYT
>TRBJ1-5|.|TRBV28
ATKRFQVGGQPQH
>TRBJ2-3|TRBD2|TRBV5-1
ASSLGTSGTTDTQY
>TRBJ2-5|.|TRBV25-1
ASSEYWDTEWETQY
>TRBJ2-7|.|TRBV6-6
ASTPNAGQRPYEQY